Following are 20 T cell receptor beta chains from one sample sequenced in a study of cytomegalovirus exposure and HLA in healthy donors. Both 60 Vbeta primers and 13 Jbeta primers went into the PCR. TCRdb keeps only in-frame clones here, not all; method: immunoSEQ multiplex PCR. The sample includes 85,000 to 100,000 clones, more than 60% seen only once; the top ten take roughly 8%. Sequencing was carried out using PBMCs. The receptor set was obtained from a human donor in good health.

The J gene is TRBJ1-3, the V gene TRBV7-8, with 10 bases aligning to TRBD1. From germline, CDR1 is SGHVS and CDR2 FQNEAQ. The CDR3 runs 17 residues. V trimming: 4 bases; J trimming: 2 bases; junction bases outside the gene matches: 8. Written as DNA, the CDR3 is TGTGCCAGCAGCTCCGGGACAGGGGAACCTGCTGGAAACACCATATATTTT. It is translated as CASSSGTGEPAGNTIYF.

The chain combines TRBV19 with TRBJ1-2; the match to TRBD1 covers 7 bases. The CDR3 is 16 amino acids. Unmatched junction bases numbered 15, after V lost 6 bases and J lost 5 bases. Germline V gives CDR1 LNHDA, CDR2 SQIVND (reference sequence). The CDR3 reads CASRRHRDSRPYGYTF. The DNA for the CDR3 is TGTGCCAGTAGAAGACACCGGGACAGCCGTCCTTATGGCTACACCTTC.

This chain connects TRBV7-2 to TRBJ1-4, with TRBD1 matching 8 bases. This CDR3 contains 18 residues. Germline V gives CDR1 SGHTA, CDR2 FQGNSA. Trimming removed 3 bases from V and 8 bases from J; junction bases left unmatched: 17. CDR3 sequence: CASSLAGQARPEGEKLFF. DNA of the CDR3: TGTGCCAGCAGCTTGGCGGGACAGGCTCGACCGGAGGGGGAAAAACTGTTTTTT. Full variable domain (missing parts from reference TRBV7-2 and TRBJ1-4): GAGVSQSPSNKVTEKGKDVELRCDPISGHTALYWYRQSLGQGLEFLIYFQGNSAPDKSGLPSDRFSAERTGGSVSTLTIQRTQQEDSAVYLCASSLAGQARPEGEKLFFGSGTQLSVL.

The chain has TRBV6-5 and TRBJ1-2; tentative D call: TRBD1 (6 bases). V lost 6 bases, J lost 2 bases, and 10 bases lay in between. There are 13 residues in the CDR3. Germline lookup yields CDR1 MNHEY and CDR2 SVGAGI. DNA for the CDR3: TGTGCCAGCAGAGAAGGACAGAACTATGGCTACACCTTC. It specifies CASREGQNYGYTF.

This clone occurred once. This rearrangement joins TRBV5-1 to TRBJ1-2, with D possibly matching TRBD1 (6 bases). The CDR3 has 13 residues. V gave up 1 base and J gave up 3 bases, with 7 bases separating them. Germline V lookup: CDR1 SGHRS, CDR2 YFSETQ. The CDR3 nucleotides read TGCGCCAGCAGCTTGACAGGGTACTATGGCTACACCTTC. It yields the protein CASSLTGYYGYTF.

This clone has a handful of counts. V is TRBV6-4 and J is TRBJ2-3; the D is unclear. The CDR3 extends over 12 amino acids. V was pared by 4 bases and J by 1 base, with 3 bases between. Germline values: CDR1 MRHNA, CDR2 SNTAGT. The DNA for the CDR3 is TGTGCCAGCAGTGGAGGCACAGATACGCAGTATTTT. This sequence encodes CASSGGTDTQYF.

The V gene is TRBV5-4, the J gene TRBJ2-5, with unresolved D. There are 12 residues in the CDR3. V was trimmed by 2 bases and J by 5 bases, leaving 7 bases between them. Germline V gives CDR1 SGHNT, CDR2 YYREEE (reference sequence). The CDR3 is CASSFQYETQYF. CDR3 in DNA: TGTGCCAGCAGCTTTCAGTACGAGACCCAGTACTTC.

This clone was counted between two and nine times. The chain carries TRBV4-2 and TRBJ1-5, with 10 bases aligning to TRBD1. CDR1 and CDR2 from the germline V gene are LGHNA and YNFKEQ. V gave up 0 bases and J gave up 11 bases; unmatched junction bases: 7. This CDR3 region has 15 residues. CDR3 nucleotides: TGTGCCAGCAGCCAAGACCCCGGACAGGGGGTCTCCCAGCATTTT. It yields the protein CASSQDPGQGVSQHF.

This clone was recorded a few times. The chain links TRBV19 to TRBJ1-2; TRBD1 matches at 9 bases. This CDR3 region has 12 residues. The ends lost 9 bases at V and 7 bases at J; junction bases unmatched: 6. Germline CDR1 LNHDA, CDR2 SQIVND (reference sequence). As DNA, the CDR3 is TGTGCCAGCTGGGACAGGGCGGGTGGCTACACCTTC. This sequence encodes CASWDRAGGYTF. Based on the CDR3 plus reference TRBV19 and TRBJ1-2, the full variable domain is DGGITQSPKYLFRKEGQNVTLSCEQNLNHDAMYWYRQDPGQGLRLIYYSQIVNDFQKGDIAEGYSVSREKKESFPLTVTSAQKNPTAFYLCASWDRAGGYTFGSGTRLTVV.

The CDR3 DNA follows: TGTGCCAGCAGCTTAGGATCAGGGAAACCCTACGAGCAGTACTTC. Protein product: CASSLGSGKPYEQYF. The chain carries TRBV11-3 and TRBJ2-7; tentative D call: TRBD1 (5 bases). CDR3 length: 15 residues. V lost 1 base and J lost 2, with 12 bases in between. Germline-derived CDR1 and CDR2 are SGHNT and YENEEA.

This sequence joins TRBV5-6 and TRBJ1-1, with 9 positions matching TRBD1. The germline gives CDR1 SGHDT, CDR2 YYEEEE. This CDR3 has 14 residues. Trimming at V came to 1 base and at J to 5 bases, leaving 3 bases not matched to a gene. CDR3 amino acids: CASSLTGGRTEAFF. CDR3 DNA sequence: TGTGCCAGCAGCTTGACAGGGGGCAGGACTGAAGCTTTCTTT.

This sequence joins TRBV5-6 and TRBJ2-7; D ambiguous. Germline CDR1 is SGHDT and CDR2 is YYEEEE. There are 12 residues in the CDR3. Between the trimmed V and J ends, which lost 4 bases and 5 bases, there was a span of 10 bases. CDR3 amino acids: CASSPRLNEQYF. The CDR3 region has the DNA TGTGCCAGCAGCCCCCGACTTAACGAGCAGTACTTC.

This chain uses TRBV2 with TRBJ2-2; TRBD1 aligns across 7 bases. The germline CDR1 and CDR2 sequences are SNHLY and FYNNEI. The J segment lost 0 bases and the V segment lost 5 bases, leaving 6 bases of the junction unmatched. The CDR3 spans 16 residues. This CDR3 reads CASSFPQGANTGELFF. CDR3 bases: TGTGCCAGCAGTTTCCCGCAGGGGGCGAACACCGGGGAGCTGTTTTTT.

This sequence joins TRBV11-2 and TRBJ1-5; a weak D match, TRBD1 (5 bases). The CDR3 has 13 residues. Germline CDR1 SGHAT, CDR2 FQNNGV. V was trimmed by 8 bases and J by 4 bases, leaving 12 bases between them. DNA for the CDR3: TGTGCCAGCGGGCAAGGGGCTAATCAGCCCCAGCATTTT. Translating it yields CASGQGANQPQHF.

The chain links TRBV5-4 to TRBJ2-2; the D gene is possibly TRBD1 (5 bases). The CDR3 is made up of 15 amino acids. In germline, CDR1 is SGHNT, CDR2 YYREEE (reference sequence). V was cut by 0 bases and J by 3 bases, with 9 bases left in between. CDR3 sequence: CASSLAPGHTGELFF. Written as DNA, the CDR3 is TGTGCCAGCAGCTTGGCGCCAGGGCACACCGGGGAGCTGTTTTTT.

V is TRBV19 and J is TRBJ2-7, with 9 bases lining up with TRBD2. The CDR3 is made up of 15 amino acids. V gave up 4 bases and J gave up 2 bases; unmatched junction bases: 6. The V gene's germline CDR1 is LNHDA and CDR2 SQIVND (reference sequence). This CDR3 reads CASSRGSGSTYEQYF. CDR3 sequence (DNA): TGTGCCAGTAGTAGGGGTAGCGGGAGTACCTACGAGCAGTACTTC. Together with reference TRBV19 and TRBJ2-7, the CDR3 gives the full variable domain: DGGITQSPKYLFRKEGQNVTLSCEQNLNHDAMYWYRQDPGQGLRLIYYSQIVNDFQKGDIAEGYSVSREKKESFPLTVTSAQKNPTAFYLCASSRGSGSTYEQYFGPGTRLTVT.

The rearrangement links TRBV9 to TRBJ1-3; 7 bases fit TRBD1. This CDR3 is built from 15 residues. Germline CDR1 SGDLS, CDR2 YYNGEE. Losses at the gene ends were 4 bases for V and 0 bases for J; bases not matched to a gene: 4. CDR3 sequence reads: CASSQRTGSGNTIYF. DNA for the CDR3: TGTGCCAGCAGCCAAAGGACAGGCTCTGGAAACACCATATATTTT. Together with reference TRBV9 and TRBJ1-3, the CDR3 gives the full variable domain: DSGVTQTPKHLITATGQRVTLRCSPRSGDLSVYWYQQSLDQGLQFLIQYYNGEERAKGNILERFSAQQFPDLHSELNLSSLELGDSALYFCASSQRTGSGNTIYFGEGSWLTVV.

The J gene is TRBJ2-1, the V gene TRBV27; maybe TRBD2 (6 bases). V shed 7 bases and J shed 2 bases, with 18 bases lying between them. The CDR3 length is 16 residues. Germline CDR1 and CDR2: MNHEY and SMNVEV (reference sequence). CDR3 DNA: TGTGCCAGCATGTTCGGCGGGATAGGCCCCTACAATGAGCAGTTCTTC. Translated: CASMFGGIGPYNEQFF.

The rearrangement links TRBV6-5 to TRBJ1-5, with 7 nucleotides matching TRBD1. The germline gives CDR1 MNHEY, CDR2 SVGAGI. This CDR3 has 15 residues. J gave up 4 bases and V 2 bases, and 5 bases lay outside the gene matches. The CDR3 protein is CASSYRRGPNQPQHF. The DNA for the CDR3 is TGTGCCAGCAGTTACCGGAGGGGGCCAAATCAGCCCCAGCATTTT.

This sequence joins TRBV18 and TRBJ2-7; possibly TRBD1 for D (5 bases). This CDR3 is 14 amino acids long. Trimming removed 0 bases from V and 5 bases from J, with 11 bases in between. CDR1 and CDR2 from the germline V gene are KGHSH and LQKENI. This CDR3 reads CASSPPPQGNEQYF. The DNA of the CDR3 is TGTGCCAGCTCACCACCCCCCCAGGGAAACGAGCAGTACTTC.